This entry describes one T cell receptor (beta chain). The total RNA came straight from whole blood, and T cells were not sorted beforehand. With the 5' RACE reads reprocessed, TCRdb shows one record per CDR3 protein and no DNA. The sample data list approximately 390,000 distinct CDR3 sequences. This specimen comes from a study of monozygotic twins with inflammatory bowel disease. The CDR3 is 15 residues long. Germline CDR1 is MNHEY and CDR2 is SMNVEV (reference sequence). The specimen sequenced was blood. The gene calls are TRBV27 and TRBJ1-5; the TCRdb call, TRBD1, lacks DNA for checking. This TCR was sampled from a human donor with ulcerative colitis or Crohn's disease, or a healthy co-twin of an affected twin (not recorded which). This chain's CDR3 is CASSLRGLGNQPQHF.